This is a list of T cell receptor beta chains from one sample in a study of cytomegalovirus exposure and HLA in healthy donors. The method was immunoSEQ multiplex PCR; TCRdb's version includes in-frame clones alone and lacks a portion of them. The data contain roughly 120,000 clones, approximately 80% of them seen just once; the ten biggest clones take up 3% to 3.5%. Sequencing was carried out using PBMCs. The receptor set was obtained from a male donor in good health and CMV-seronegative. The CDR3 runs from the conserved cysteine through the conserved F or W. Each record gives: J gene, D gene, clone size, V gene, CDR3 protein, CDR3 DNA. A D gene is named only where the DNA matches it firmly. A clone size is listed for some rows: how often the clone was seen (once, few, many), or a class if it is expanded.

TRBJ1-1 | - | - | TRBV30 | CAWDSTGLGTEAFF | TGTGCCTGGGATTCGACAGGTCTTGGGACTGAAGCTTTCTTT
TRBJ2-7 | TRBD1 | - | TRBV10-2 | CASSEPSGTVIYEQYF | TGCGCCAGCAGTGAGCCTTCCGGGACAGTGATATACGAGCAGTACTTC
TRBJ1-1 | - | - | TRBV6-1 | CASSEDRVNTEAFF | TGTGCCAGCAGTGAAGACAGAGTGAACACTGAAGCTTTCTTT
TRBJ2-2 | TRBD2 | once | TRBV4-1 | CASRMAGGPGELFF | TGCGCCAGCAGGATGGCGGGGGGGCCCGGGGAGCTGTTTTTT
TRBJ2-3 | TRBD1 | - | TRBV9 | CASSVDRGDTQYF | TGTGCCAGCAGCGTAGACAGGGGAGATACGCAGTATTTT
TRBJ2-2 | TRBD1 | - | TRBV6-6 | CASSPGQGAGTGELFF | TGTGCCAGCAGCCCGGGACAGGGGGCAGGCACCGGGGAGCTGTTTTTT
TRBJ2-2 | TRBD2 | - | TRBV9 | CASSVIGGGPSYTGELFF | TGTGCCAGCAGCGTAATCGGCGGGGGGCCCTCGTACACCGGGGAGCTGTTTTTT
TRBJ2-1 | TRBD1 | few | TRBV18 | CASYGQGGSGEQFF | TGTGCCAGCTACGGACAGGGGGGGTCGGGAGAGCAGTTCTTC
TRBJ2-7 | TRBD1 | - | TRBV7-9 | CSSSQSDSRGRRYEQYF | TGTTCCAGCAGCCAATCGGATTCGAGGGGGCGAAGGTACGAGCAGTACTTC
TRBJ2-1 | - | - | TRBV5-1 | CASSYSGVNEQFF | TGCGCCAGCAGCTATTCGGGAGTCAATGAGCAGTTCTTC
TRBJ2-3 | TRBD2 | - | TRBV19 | CASSDGGGVWFPDTQYF | TGTGCCAGTAGTGACGGCGGGGGGGTTTGGTTTCCGGATACGCAGTATTTT
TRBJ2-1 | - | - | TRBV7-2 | CASSSPTSSYNEQFF | TGTGCCAGCAGCAGTCCTACGAGCTCCTACAATGAGCAGTTCTTC
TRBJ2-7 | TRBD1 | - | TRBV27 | CASSSLPGTGSYEQYF | TGTGCCAGCAGTTCTCTCCCCGGGACAGGTAGCTACGAGCAGTACTTC
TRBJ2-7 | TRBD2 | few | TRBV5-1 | CASSFGGGGTYEQYF | TGCGCCAGCAGCTTCGGCGGGGGAGGAACCTACGAGCAGTACTTC
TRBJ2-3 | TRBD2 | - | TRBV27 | CASSIETSGPRDTQYF | TGTGCCAGCAGTATTGAAACTAGCGGGCCTCGAGATACGCAGTATTTT
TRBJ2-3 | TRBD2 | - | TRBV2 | CASSETSSGRGPDTQYF | TGTGCCAGCAGTGAAACCTCTAGCGGGAGGGGCCCAGATACGCAGTATTTT
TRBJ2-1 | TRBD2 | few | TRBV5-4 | CASSQGTSGRWDEQFF | TGTGCCAGCAGCCAAGGGACTAGCGGGAGGTGGGATGAGCAGTTCTTC
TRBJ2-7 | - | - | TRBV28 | CASSPSAGPYAEQYF | TGTGCCAGCAGCCCTTCTGCGGGGCCTTACGCAGAGCAGTACTTC
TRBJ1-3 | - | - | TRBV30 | CAWISGYGNTIYF | TGTGCCTGGATCTCAGGGTATGGAAACACCATATATTTT
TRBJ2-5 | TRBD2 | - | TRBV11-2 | CASSSGTSGFQTQYF | TGTGCCAGCAGCTCCGGGACTAGCGGTTTCCAGACCCAGTACTTC
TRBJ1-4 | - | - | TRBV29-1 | CSVPNEGGNEKLFF | TGCAGCGTTCCAAACGAAGGCGGTAATGAAAAACTGTTTTTT
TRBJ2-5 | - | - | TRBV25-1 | CASSEYILGETQYF | TGTGCCAGCAGTGAATATATACTCGGGGAGACCCAGTACTTC
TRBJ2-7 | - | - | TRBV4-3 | CASSQAHGGAGPYEQYF | TGCGCCAGCAGCCAAGCCCATGGGGGCGCCGGGCCCTACGAGCAGTACTTC
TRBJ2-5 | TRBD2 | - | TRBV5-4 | CASHKSAGGQETQYF | TGTGCCAGCCACAAATCAGCGGGAGGGCAGGAGACCCAGTACTTC
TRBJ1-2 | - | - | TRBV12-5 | CASGLKTGSYEGYTF | TGTGCTAGTGGTTTGAAAACAGGATCGTATGAGGGCTACACCTTC
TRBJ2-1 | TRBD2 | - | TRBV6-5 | CASRWLAGDKQFF | TGTGCCAGCCGTTGGCTAGCGGGAGATAAGCAGTTCTTC
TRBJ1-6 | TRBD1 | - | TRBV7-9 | CASSLAFGTGRNSPLHF | TGTGCCAGCAGCTTAGCGTTCGGGACAGGCAGAAATTCACCCCTCCACTTT
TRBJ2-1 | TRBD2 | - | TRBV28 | CASSLLAGGRSYNEQFF | TGTGCCAGCAGTTTACTAGCGGGGGGGCGGTCCTACAATGAGCAGTTCTTC
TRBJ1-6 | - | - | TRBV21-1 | CASSKLGRQGRSYNSPLHF | TGTGCCAGCAGCAAATTGGGAAGACAGGGGCGCTCCTATAATTCACCCCTCCACTTT
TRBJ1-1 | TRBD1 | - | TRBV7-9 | CASSYGTGEAFF | TGTGCCAGCAGCTACGGGACAGGGGAAGCTTTCTTT
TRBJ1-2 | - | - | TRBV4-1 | CASSQVVRRNNYGYTF | TGCGCCAGCAGCCAAGTGGTGAGGCGGAATAACTATGGCTACACCTTC
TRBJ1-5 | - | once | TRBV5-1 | CASSLGTNNQPQHF | TGCGCCAGCAGCTTGGGGACAAACAATCAGCCCCAGCATTTT
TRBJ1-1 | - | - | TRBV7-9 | CSSTTGREDTEAFF | TGTTCCAGCACCACGGGAAGGGAGGACACTGAAGCTTTCTTT
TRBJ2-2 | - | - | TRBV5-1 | CASSKDRNTGELFF | TGCGCCAGCAGCAAGGACAGGAACACCGGGGAGCTGTTTTTT
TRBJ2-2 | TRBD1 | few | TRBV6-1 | CATPTGWDTGELFF | TGTGCCACCCCGACAGGGTGGGATACCGGGGAGCTGTTTTTT
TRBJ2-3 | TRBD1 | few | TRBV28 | CASNQGDRGTDTQYF | TGTGCCAGCAACCAAGGGGACAGGGGCACAGATACGCAGTATTTT
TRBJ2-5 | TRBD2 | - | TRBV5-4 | CASSLGASGGQETQYF | TGTGCCAGCAGCTTGGGTGCTAGCGGGGGCCAAGAGACCCAGTACTTC
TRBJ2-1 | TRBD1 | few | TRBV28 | CASSPRTGPGNEQFF | TGTGCCAGCAGTCCTAGGACAGGTCCGGGGAATGAGCAGTTCTTC